This T cell receptor (beta chain) emerged from a study of T-cell reconstitution after alpha-beta-depleted transplantation in children. TCRbeta library construction was performed incorporating unique molecular identifiers. TCRdb itself ran the PCR reads through MiXCR, one entry per CDR3 protein. The data hold some 490,000 distinct CDR3 sequences, with under 15% observed a single time. CDR3 size: 16 residues. Deletions cut 6 bases from V and 0 bases from J, with 12 bases between. The source is a human donor who donated a stem cell graft to a child with combined immunodeficiency. The genes are TRBV12-3 or TRBV12-4 and TRBJ2-6; D gene unclear. Sample: PBMCs from the stem cell graft donor, taken from the stem cell graft. CDR3 loop: CASSLPRYSGANVLTF. The CDR3, as DNA: TGTGCCAGCAGCCTACCCCGATACTCTGGGGCCAACGTCCTGACTTTC.